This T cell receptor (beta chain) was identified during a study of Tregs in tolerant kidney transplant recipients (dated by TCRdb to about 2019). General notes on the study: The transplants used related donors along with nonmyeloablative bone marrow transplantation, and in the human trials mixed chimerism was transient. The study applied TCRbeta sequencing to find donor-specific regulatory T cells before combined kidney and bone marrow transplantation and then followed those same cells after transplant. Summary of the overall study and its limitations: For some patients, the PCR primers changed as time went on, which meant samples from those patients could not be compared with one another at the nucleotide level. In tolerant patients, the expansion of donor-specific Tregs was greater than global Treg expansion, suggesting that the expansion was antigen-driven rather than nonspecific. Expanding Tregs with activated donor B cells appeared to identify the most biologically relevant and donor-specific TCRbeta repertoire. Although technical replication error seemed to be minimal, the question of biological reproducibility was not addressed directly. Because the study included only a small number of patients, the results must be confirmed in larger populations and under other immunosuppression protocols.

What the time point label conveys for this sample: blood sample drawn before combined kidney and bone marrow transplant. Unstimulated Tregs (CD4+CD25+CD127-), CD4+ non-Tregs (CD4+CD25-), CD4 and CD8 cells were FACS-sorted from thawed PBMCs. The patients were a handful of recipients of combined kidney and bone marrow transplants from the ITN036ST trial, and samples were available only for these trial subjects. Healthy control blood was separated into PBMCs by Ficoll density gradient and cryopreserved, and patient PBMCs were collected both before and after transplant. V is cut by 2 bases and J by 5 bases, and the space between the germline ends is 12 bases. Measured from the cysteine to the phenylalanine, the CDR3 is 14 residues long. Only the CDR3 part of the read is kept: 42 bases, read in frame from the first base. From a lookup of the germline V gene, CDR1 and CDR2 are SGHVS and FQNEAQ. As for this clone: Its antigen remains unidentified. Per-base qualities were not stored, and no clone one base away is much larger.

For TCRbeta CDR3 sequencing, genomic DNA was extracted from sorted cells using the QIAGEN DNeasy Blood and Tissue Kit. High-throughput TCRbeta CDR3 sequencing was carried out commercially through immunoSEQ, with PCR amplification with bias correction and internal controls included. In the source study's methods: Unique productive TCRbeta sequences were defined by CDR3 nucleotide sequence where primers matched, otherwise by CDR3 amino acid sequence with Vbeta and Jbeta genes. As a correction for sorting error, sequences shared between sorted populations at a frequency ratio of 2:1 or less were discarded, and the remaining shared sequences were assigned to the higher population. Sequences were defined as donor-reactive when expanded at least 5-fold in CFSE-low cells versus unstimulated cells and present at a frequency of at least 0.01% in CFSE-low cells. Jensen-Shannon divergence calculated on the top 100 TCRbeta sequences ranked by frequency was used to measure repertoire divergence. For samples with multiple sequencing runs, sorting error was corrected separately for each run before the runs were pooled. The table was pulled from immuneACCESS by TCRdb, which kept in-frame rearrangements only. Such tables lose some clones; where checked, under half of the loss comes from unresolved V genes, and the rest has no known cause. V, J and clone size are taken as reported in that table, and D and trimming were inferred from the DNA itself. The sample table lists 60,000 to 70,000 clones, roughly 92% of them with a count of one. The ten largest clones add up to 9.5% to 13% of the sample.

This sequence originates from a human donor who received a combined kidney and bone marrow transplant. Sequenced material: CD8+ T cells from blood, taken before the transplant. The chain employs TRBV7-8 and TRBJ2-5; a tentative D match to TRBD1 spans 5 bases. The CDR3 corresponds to CASSLLGRAETQYF. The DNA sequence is TGTGCCAGCAGCTTACTCGGCAGGGCGGAGACCCAGTACTTC. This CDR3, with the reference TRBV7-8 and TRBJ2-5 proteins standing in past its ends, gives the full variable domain GAGVSQSPRYKVAKRGQDVALRCDPISGHVSLFWYQQALGQGPEFLTYFQNEAQLDKSGLPSDRFFAERPEGSVSTLKIQRTQQEDSAVYLCASSLLGRAETQYFGPGTRLLVL.